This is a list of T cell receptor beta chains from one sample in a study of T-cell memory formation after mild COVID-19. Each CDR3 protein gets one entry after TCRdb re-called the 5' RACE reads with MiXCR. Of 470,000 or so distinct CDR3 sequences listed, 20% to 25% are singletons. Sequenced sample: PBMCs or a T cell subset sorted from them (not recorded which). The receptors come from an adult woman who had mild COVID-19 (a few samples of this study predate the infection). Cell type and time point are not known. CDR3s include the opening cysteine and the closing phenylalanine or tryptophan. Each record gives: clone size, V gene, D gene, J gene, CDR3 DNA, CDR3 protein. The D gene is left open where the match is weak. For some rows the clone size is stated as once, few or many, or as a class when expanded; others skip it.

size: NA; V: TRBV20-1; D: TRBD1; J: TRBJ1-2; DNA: TGCAGTGCTAGAGATCCACAGGGGCGAGGCTACACCTTC; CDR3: CSARDPQGRGYTF
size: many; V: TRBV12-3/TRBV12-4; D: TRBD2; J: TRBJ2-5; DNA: TGTGCCAGCAGTCCGTGGCGGGGGGCTCGGACCCAGTACTTC; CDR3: CASSPWRGARTQYF
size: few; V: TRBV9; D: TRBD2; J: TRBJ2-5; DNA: TGTGCCAGCAGCGCGGGACTAGCGGGAGGAGAGACCCAGTACTTC; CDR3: CASSAGLAGGETQYF
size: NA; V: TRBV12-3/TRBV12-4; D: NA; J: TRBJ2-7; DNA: TGTGCCAGCAGTGCCCTTGGTTTGCAGAACCTCGGGTACTTC; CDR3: CASSALGLQNLGYF
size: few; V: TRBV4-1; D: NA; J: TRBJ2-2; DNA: TGCGCCAGCAGGCGAGGCTTACTAGCCACCGGGGAGCTGTTTTTT; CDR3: CASRRGLLATGELFF
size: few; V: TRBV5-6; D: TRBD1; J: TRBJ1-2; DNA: TGTGCCAGCACGCCGACAGGGGGCTATGATGGCTACACCTTC; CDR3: CASTPTGGYDGYTF
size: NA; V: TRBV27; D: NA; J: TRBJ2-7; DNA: TGTGCCAGCAGCTTGAGGACAGCAACCTACGAGCAGTACTTC; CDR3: CASSLRTATYEQYF
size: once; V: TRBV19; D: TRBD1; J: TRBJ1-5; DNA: TGTGCCAGTAGTATAGGCATCGGGACAGGGGTAAATCAGCCCCAGCATTTT; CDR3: CASSIGIGTGVNQPQHF
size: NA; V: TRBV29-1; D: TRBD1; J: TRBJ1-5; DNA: TGCAGCGCCCGGACAGGGGCCAATCAGCCCCAGCATTTT; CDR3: CSARTGANQPQHF
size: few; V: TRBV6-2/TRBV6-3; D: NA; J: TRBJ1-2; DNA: TGTGCCAGCTCGCCCCTGAACTATGGCTACACCTTC; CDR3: CASSPLNYGYTF
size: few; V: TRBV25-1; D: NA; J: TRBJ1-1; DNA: TGTGCCAGCAGTGAAACAGGGATGAACACTGAAGCTTTCTTT; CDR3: CASSETGMNTEAFF
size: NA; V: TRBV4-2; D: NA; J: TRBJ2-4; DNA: TGTGCCAGCAGCCAAGGGTCAAGTAGGCTAGCCAAAAACATTCAGTACTTC; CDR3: CASSQGSSRLAKNIQYF
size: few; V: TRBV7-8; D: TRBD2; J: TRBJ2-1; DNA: TGTGCCAGCAGCCCCCTCCTCGGACTAGCAAATGAGCAGTTCTTC; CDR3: CASSPLLGLANEQFF
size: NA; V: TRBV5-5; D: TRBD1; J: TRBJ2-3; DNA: TGTGCCAGCAGCTGGGGACAGGGAAGGTTCAATACGCAGTATTTT; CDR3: CASSWGQGRFNTQYF
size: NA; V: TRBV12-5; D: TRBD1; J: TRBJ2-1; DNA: TGTGCTAGTGGGGACCGCAGGGGGCGCGGCAATGAGCAGTTCTTC; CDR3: CASGDRRGRGNEQFF
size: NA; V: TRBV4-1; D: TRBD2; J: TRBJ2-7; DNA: TGCGCCCGCAGCCCGGGAGGAAAGTCCGAGCAGTACTTC; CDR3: CARSPGGKSEQYF
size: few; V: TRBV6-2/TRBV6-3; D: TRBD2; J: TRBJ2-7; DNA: TGTGCCAGCAGTTATTACGGGACTAGCCGCTACGAGCAGTACTTC; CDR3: CASSYYGTSRYEQYF
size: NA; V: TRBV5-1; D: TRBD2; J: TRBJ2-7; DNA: TGCGCCAGCAGGACCGGGCCGAGCGGGAGTTACGAGCAGTACTTC; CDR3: CASRTGPSGSYEQYF
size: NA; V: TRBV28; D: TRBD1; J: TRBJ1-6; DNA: TGTGCCAGCAGTTTACGGAGCCTGACAGGGCTGAATTCACCCCTCCACTTT; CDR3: CASSLRSLTGLNSPLHF
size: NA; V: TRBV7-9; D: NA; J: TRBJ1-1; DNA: TGTGCCAGCAGCTTTAGGCAAGGCATTGAAGCTTTCTTT; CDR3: CASSFRQGIEAFF
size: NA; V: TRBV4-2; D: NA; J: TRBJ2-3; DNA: TGTGCCAGCAGCCAGGCCCGCGGTGGACGCACAGATACGCAGTATTTT; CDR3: CASSQARGGRTDTQYF
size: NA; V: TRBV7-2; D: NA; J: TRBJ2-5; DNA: TGTGCCAGCGATACGGGATTAAGGGAGACCCAGTACTTC; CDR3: CASDTGLRETQYF
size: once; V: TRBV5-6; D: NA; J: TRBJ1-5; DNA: TGTGCCAGCAGCTTGGCACTCGGGGCCGGGAGACAGCCCCAGCATTTT; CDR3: CASSLALGAGRQPQHF
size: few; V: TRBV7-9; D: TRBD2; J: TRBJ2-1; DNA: TGTGCCAGCAGCACCGGGACTAGCGGGGGATTAAATGAGCAGTTCTTC; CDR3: CASSTGTSGGLNEQFF
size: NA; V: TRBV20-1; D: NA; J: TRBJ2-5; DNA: TGCAGTGCTAGAGGAACAGACCAAGAGACCCAGTACTTC; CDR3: CSARGTDQETQYF
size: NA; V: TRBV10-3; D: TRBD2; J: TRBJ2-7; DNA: TGTGCCACCCTGGGAGCTAGCGGTACCTACGAGCAGTACTTC; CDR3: CATLGASGTYEQYF
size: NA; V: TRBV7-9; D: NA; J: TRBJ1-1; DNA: TGTGCCAGCAGCTCTTCGGGCTCGAGAGTACTGATGAACACTGAAGCTTTCTTT; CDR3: CASSSSGSRVLMNTEAFF
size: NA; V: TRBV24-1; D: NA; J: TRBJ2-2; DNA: TGTGCCACCAGAGAGACAGGGAACACCGGGGAGCTGTTTTTT; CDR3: CATRETGNTGELFF
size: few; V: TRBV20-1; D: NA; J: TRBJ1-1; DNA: TGCAGTGCTAGAGAGGGGGTGGGGTCGGGCACTGAAGCTTTCTTT; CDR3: CSAREGVGSGTEAFF
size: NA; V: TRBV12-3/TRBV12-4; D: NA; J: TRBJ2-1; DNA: TGTGCCAGTAGTTTAAGGGGGGCGACTGAGCAGTTCTTC; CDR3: CASSLRGATEQFF
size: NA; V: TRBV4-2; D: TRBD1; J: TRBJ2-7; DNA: TGTGCCAGCAGCCAGGGCCGGGACAGGGTGAACGAGCAGTACTTC; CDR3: CASSQGRDRVNEQYF
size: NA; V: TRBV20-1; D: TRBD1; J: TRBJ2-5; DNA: TGCAGTGCTAGAAAGACAGGGGGATCCCAGTACTTC; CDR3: CSARKTGGSQYF
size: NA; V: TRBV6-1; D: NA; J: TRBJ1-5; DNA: TGTGCCAGCAGTGGGGGGGGGGGCAATCAGCCCCAGCATTTT; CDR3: CASSGGGGNQPQHF
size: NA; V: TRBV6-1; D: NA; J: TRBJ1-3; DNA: TGTGCCAGCAGTTCCCCGGGACCGGGGTTT; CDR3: CASSSPGPGF
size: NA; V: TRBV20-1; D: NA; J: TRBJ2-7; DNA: TGCAGTGCTAGAGATAAGGACGGGAGCTCCTACGAGCAGTACTTC; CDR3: CSARDKDGSSYEQYF
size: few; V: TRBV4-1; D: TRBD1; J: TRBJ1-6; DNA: TGCGCCAGCAGCCAAGAGGTCCACAGGGGGGATTCACCCCTCCACTTT; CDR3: CASSQEVHRGDSPLHF
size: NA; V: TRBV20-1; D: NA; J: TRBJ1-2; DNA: TGCAGTGCTAGCGGGGGCGACCACTATGGCTACACCTTC; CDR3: CSASGGDHYGYTF
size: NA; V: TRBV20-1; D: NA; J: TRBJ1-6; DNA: TGCAGTGCTGGAGGATCGGGAGTCGCGTCACCCCTCCACTTT; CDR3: CSAGGSGVASPLHF
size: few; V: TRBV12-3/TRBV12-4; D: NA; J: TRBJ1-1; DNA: TGTGCCAGCAGTTTAGCCCACACTGAAGCTTTCTTT; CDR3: CASSLAHTEAFF
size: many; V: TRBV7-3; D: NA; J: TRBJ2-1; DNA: TGTGCCAGCAGCTCCCAAGGGGGGGCTTTTAATGAGCAGTTCTTC; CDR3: CASSSQGGAFNEQFF
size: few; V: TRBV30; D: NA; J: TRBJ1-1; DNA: TGTGCCTGCTCAATTGCGGGGTGGACTGAAGCTTTCTTT; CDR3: CACSIAGWTEAFF
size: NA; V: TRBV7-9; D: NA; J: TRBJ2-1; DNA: TGTGCCAGCAGCTTTACACCCTTGAGTCCCAATGAGCAGTTCTTC; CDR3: CASSFTPLSPNEQFF
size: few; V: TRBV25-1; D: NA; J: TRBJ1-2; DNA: TGTGCCAGCAGTGCGATTGGGGATGGCTACACCTTC; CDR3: CASSAIGDGYTF
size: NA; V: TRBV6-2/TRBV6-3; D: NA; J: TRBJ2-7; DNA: TGTGCCAGCAGTTACCAGACGGGGGCCCACTACGAGCAGTACTTC; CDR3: CASSYQTGAHYEQYF
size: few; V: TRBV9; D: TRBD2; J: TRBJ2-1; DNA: TGTGCCAGCAGCCCCCATATAGCGGGGGCCTACAATGAGCAGTTCTTC; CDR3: CASSPHIAGAYNEQFF
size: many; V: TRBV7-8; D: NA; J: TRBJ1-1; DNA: TGTGCCAGCAGCCCAGTAACAGGGTGGGTAGAGACTGAAGCTTTCTTT; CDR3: CASSPVTGWVETEAFF
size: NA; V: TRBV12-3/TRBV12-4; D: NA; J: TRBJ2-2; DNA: TGTGCCAGCAGCCCCGAGAGCGTTACCGGGGAGCTGTTTTTT; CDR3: CASSPESVTGELFF
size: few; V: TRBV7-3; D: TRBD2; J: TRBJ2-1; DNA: TGTGCCAGCAGCTTACGGGGACTAGCGGGAGATCATGAGCAGTTCTTC; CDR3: CASSLRGLAGDHEQFF
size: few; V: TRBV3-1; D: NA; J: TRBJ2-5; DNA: TGTGCCAGCATCAACCTCGACAGCGCCCTAGCAACTCAAGAGACCCAGTACTTC; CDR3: CASINLDSALATQETQYF
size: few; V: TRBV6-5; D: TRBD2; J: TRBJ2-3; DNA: TGTGCCAGCAGTACCCCGGGAGGTGAGACAGATACGCAGTATTTT; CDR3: CASSTPGGETDTQYF
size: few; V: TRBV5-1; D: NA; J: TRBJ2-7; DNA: TGCGCCAGCAGCCTAGATTGGGGGTCAAACTACGAGCAGTACTTC; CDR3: CASSLDWGSNYEQYF
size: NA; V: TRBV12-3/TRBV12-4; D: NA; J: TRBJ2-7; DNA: TGTGCCAGCAGAGATCCGGGACCAATCTACTTC; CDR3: CASRDPGPIYF
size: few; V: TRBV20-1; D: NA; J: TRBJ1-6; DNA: TGCAGTGCTCCCCCGAAAGGACAGTATAATTCACCCCTCCACTTT; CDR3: CSAPPKGQYNSPLHF
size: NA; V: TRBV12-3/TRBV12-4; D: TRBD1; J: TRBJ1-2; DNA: TGTGCCAGCAGTTTAGTGACAGGGCGAAATGGCTACACCTTC; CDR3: CASSLVTGRNGYTF